This paragraph covers one T cell receptor (beta chain) sequence. The antigen is not known. The data stem from a study of cytomegalovirus exposure and HLA in healthy donors. Study at large: HLA-typed donors were the source of approximately 85 million unique TCRs, which an early data release held. Study observations and caveats: Across all donors, roughly uniform sequencing depth was an assumption of the presence/absence analyses. Productive rates of about 90% or about 30% were seen for most TCR beta V segments in an earlier analysis.

Germline CDR1 MDHEN, CDR2 SYDVKM. The J segment lost 4 bases and the V segment lost 5 bases, leaving 13 bases of the junction unmatched. This CDR3 region has 17 residues. Researchers ran the PCR with 60 Vbeta and 13 Jbeta primers. The table came from immunoSEQ multiplex PCR; TCRdb's copy has only in-frame clones and leaves some out. This table has about 140,000 clones, about 74% appearing once. Sequenced: PBMCs. This clonotype was obtained from a man between 35 and 55 years old in good health and CMV-seronegative. This chain links TRBV28 with TRBJ1-2, with 10 bases matching TRBD1. The CDR3 bases are TGTGCCAGCAGTCTTGGGACAGGGGCCCCCTCCCTCTATGGCTACACCTTC. Translating gives CASSLGTGAPSLYGYTF.